One sample yielded the 9 T cell receptor beta chains listed below, sequenced in a study of blood T cells in healthy people across ages (dated by TCRdb to about 2015). Libraries were built with 5' RACE. Sequenced using an Illumina HiSeq 2500. The second PCR ran for about 7 to 11 cycles and used a J-beta primer mix along with a sample-barcoded 5' primer. TCRdb trimmed public reads at Q25 via fastp, called clones via MiXCR and kept in-frame beta chains. Rows are unified per CDR3 protein, each entry keeping the most common DNA and genes. This sample lists 850,000 to 1,100,000 distinct CDR3 sequences; less than 45% were detected once. Of the sample, around 13% is held by the ten largest clones. Specimen: blood. The receptors originated from a man aged 18 to 35 in good health.

In this sample, this clonotype turned up a few times. Being one base from a much bigger clone, this may be a read error. V usage is TRBV30 and J usage is TRBJ1-1; D remains unclear. The V gene's germline CDR1 is GTSNPN and CDR2 SVGIG (reference sequence). V lost 2 bases, J lost 0 bases, and 7 bases lay in between. There are 13 residues in the CDR3. The CDR3 DNA sequence: TGTGCCTGGAGTCACAATTTGAACACTGAAGCTTTCTTT. Translation: CAWSHNLNTEAFF.

Turning to this clonotype: A much bigger clone sits one base away, suggesting this may be a read error. The rearrangement uses TRBV6-5 and TRBJ1-1; 10 nucleotides line up with TRBD1. Trimming cost V 4 bases and J 3 bases; bases outside gene matches: 2. This CDR3 spans 14 amino acids. The V gene's germline CDR1 is MNHEY and CDR2 SVGAGI. CDR3 in amino acids: CASSWGQGYTEAFF. CDR3 in DNA: TGTGCCAGCAGTTGGGGACAGGGGTACACTGAAGCTTTCTTT.

The genes are TRBV2 and TRBJ2-1, with 9 bases that match TRBD1. J was trimmed by 7 bases and V by 8 bases; bases with no gene match: 9. Germline values: CDR1 SNHLY, CDR2 FYNNEI. There are 14 residues in the CDR3. CDR3 in DNA: TGTGCCAGCTTGCCGGGACAGGGCCTTAATGAGCAGTTCTTC. Protein sequence: CASLPGQGLNEQFF.

The gene calls are TRBV29-1 and TRBJ2-4; no clear D gene. The CDR3 extends over 16 amino acids. The germline V and J ends were trimmed by 4 bases and 1 base, with 17 bases remaining between them. In germline, CDR1 is SQVTM, CDR2 ANQGSEA. In DNA form, the CDR3 reads TGCAGCGTTGTTTGGCACCCCCCTGGGGCCAAAAACATTCAGTACTTC. Translation gives CSVVWHPPGAKNIQYF.

V is TRBV6-5 and J is TRBJ2-1, with TRBD2 as a possible D gene (6 bases). The germline V gene encodes CDR1 MNHEY and CDR2 SVGAGI. The V and J ends lost 6 bases and 11 bases respectively, with 14 bases between them. The CDR3 runs to 12 residues. The CDR3 here is CASSRLGDQQFF. The CDR3 DNA is TGTGCCAGCAGCCGACTAGGGGATCAGCAGTTCTTC.

The chain combines TRBV24-1 with TRBJ2-3, with unresolved D. V gave up 4 bases and J gave up 4 bases, with 8 bases separating them. Germline V gives CDR1 KGHDR, CDR2 SFDVKD. The CDR3 loop spans 13 amino acids. CDR3 sequence reads: CATSDPGSDTQYF. CDR3 DNA: TGTGCCACCAGTGACCCCGGGTCAGATACGCAGTATTTT.

A note on this clonotype: A much more abundant neighbour one base away suggests this may be a read error. The chain recombines TRBV5-1 with TRBJ2-1, with 9 bases lining up with TRBD2. The tail of the sequence fits TRBJ2-7 better, so the J call may be wrong. The CDR3 length is 15 residues. Germline CDR1 and CDR2: SGHRS and YFSETQ. The CDR3 DNA reads as TGCGCCAGCAGCGCGGGACTAGCCCTTGGGAATGAGCAGTACTTC. The encoded protein is CASSAGLALGNEQYF.

The V gene is TRBV5-1, the J gene TRBJ2-1; 10 bases fit TRBD2. The CDR3 is 17 amino acids. Trimming cost V 3 bases and J 0 bases; bases outside gene matches: 6. Looked up from germline, CDR1 is SGHRS and CDR2 is YFSETQ. The CDR3 region is CASSSRTSGSSYNEQFF. The CDR3 DNA reads as TGCGCCAGCAGCTCCCGGACTAGCGGAAGCTCCTACAATGAGCAGTTCTTC.

For this clonotype: The junction departs from germline at one end; a sequencing error may be responsible. The chain recombines TRBV20-1 with TRBJ1-1, with D unresolved. CDR1 is DFQATT, CDR2 SNEGSKA, per germline (reference sequence). This CDR3 has 11 residues. The CDR3 DNA follows: TGCAGTGCCCGTGATGCAGGTGAAGTTTTCTTT. This translates into CSARDAGEVFF.